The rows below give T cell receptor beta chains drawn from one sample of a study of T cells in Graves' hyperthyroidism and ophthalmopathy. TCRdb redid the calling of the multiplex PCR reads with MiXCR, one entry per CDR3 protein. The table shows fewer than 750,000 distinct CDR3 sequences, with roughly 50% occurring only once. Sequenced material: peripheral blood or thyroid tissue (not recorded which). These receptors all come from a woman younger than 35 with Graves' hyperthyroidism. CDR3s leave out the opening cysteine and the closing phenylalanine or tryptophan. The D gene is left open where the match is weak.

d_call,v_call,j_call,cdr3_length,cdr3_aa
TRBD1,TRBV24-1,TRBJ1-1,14,ATSDPWTGPNTEAF
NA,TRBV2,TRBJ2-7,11,ASSEEYRDEQY
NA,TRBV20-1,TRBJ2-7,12,SALEGGGPYEQY
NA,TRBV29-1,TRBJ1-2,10,SLDPRIYGYT
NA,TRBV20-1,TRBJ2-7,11,SAGTASSYEQY
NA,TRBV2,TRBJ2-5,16,ASSIYLCSVEVRETQY
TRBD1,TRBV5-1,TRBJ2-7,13,ASSLEGQGAGEQY
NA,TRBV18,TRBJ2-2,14,ASSPLRASNTGELF
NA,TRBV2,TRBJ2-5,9,ASPGRETQY
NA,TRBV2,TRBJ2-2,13,ASSPYAPNTGELF
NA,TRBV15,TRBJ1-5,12,ATSSADSQQPQH
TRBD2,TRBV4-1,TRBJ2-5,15,ASSPWGAGALRETQY
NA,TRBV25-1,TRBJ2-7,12,ASTDRDTSYEQY
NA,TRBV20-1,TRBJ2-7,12,SASTPGGYYEQY
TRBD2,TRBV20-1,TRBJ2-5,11,SAPIAGRKTQY
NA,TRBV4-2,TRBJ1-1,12,ASSQETGATEAF
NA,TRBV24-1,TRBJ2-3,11,ATSEYRGDTQY
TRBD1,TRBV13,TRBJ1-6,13,ASSPGGTRASPLH
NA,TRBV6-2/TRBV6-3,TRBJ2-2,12,ASSYSTPFGELF
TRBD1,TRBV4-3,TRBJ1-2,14,ASSHQKQGAIFGYT
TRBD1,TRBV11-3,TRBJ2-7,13,ASSSGQGLLYEQY
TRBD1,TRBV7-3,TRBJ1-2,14,ATSGGFWTGGAGYT
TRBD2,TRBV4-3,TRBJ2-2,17,ASSQEGGSGFSNTGELF
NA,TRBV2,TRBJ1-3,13,ASSAGTLNRNTIY
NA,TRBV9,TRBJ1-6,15,ASSMRQTSSYNSPLH
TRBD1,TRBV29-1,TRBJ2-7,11,SVVTGATYEQY
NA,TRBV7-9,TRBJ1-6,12,ASSLEKGPRPLH
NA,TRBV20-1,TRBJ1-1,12,SASPRGFVTEAF
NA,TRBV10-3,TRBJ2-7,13,AIRDPGQAYNEQY
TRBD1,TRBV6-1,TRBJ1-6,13,ASRGGAGLEGPLH
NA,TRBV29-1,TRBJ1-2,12,SVAVEWPEGGYT
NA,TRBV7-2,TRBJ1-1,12,ASSLGGSGWEAF
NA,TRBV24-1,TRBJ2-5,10,ATSSPGGTQY
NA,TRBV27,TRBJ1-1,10,ASIAGNTEAF
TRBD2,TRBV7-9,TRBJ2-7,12,ASRSTSGSYEQY
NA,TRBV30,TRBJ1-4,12,AWGSGLSSEKLF
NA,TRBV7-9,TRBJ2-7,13,ASSFEPGLAYEQY
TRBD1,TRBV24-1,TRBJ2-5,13,ATSDPRQGAETQY
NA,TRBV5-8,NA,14,ASSRGLVVMTDTQY
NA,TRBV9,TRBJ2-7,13,ASSAWDQEVSEQY
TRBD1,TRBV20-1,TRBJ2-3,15,SAFRDRGTPFTDTQY
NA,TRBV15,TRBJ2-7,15,ATSSALGRIANYEQY
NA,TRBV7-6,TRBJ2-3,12,ASSLGLSRDTQY
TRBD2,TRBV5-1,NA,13,ASSSTLAGEKKQF
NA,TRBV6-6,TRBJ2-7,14,ASSYLSGGSSYEQY
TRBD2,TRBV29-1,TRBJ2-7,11,SLGAGGPYEQC
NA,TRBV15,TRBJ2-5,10,ATSGRLETQY
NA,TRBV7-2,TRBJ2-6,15,ASSPWGGGSGASVLT
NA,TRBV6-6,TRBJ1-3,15,ASSYGGDRYSGNTIY
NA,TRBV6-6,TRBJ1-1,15,ASSYWAPGQPNTEAF
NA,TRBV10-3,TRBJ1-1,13,AISGVGSGYTEAF
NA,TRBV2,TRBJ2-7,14,ASSPERKSSSYEQY
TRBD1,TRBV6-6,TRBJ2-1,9,ASSPRGRQF
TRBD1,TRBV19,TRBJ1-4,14,ASTPGTGRTNEKLF